Sequencing of this TCR beta chain was carried out in a study of follicular helper T cells after annual influenza vaccination. Study-level information: For some subjects, blood spans the 2013-2014, 2014-2015 and 2015-2016 annual vaccinations. Notes on the study in general: Day 7 ICOS+CD38+ clones later appeared mostly in ICOS-CD38- cTfh.

Germline lookup yields CDR1 MNHEY and CDR2 SVGAGI. Trimming removed 6 bases from V and 0 bases from J, with 9 bases in between. The length of the CDR3 is 15 residues. Generated by immunoSEQ multiplex PCR, the TCRdb table keeps only in-frame clones and is missing some. Altogether more than 7,500 clones are present, 70% to 80% being singletons, with the ten largest covering about 3%. Time point denoted: 2014-2015 season, pre-vaccination. As for this clone: What it binds is not known.

The chain joins TRBV6-5 to TRBJ2-6; D may be TRBD1 (5 bases). This sample comprised CXCR5+ CD38- circulating T follicular helper cells from blood, obtained on the day of influenza vaccination. Subset reported: circulating Tfh, non-naive CD4+CXCR5+PD-1+ (ICOS+CD38+ or ICOS-CD38-). This clonotype was obtained from an adult who received the influenza vaccine. The CDR3 spells CASRTRDSGANVLTF. For the CDR3, the DNA is TGTGCCAGCAGAACCAGGGACTCTGGGGCCAACGTCCTGACTTTC.